These T cell receptor beta chains were read from a single sample in a study of T cells in Graves' hyperthyroidism and ophthalmopathy. TCRdb recomputed calls from the multiplex PCR reads with MiXCR, one row per CDR3 protein. Of nearly 600,000 distinct CDR3 sequences listed, 13% to 15% are singletons. Specimen: blood. Receptors originate from a woman under 30 with Graves' ophthalmopathy. Both conserved end residues are part of each CDR3. The D gene is left open where the match is weak. Some rows mark clone size as missing; the rest say once, few, many or name a class of expanded clone.

abundance	d_gene	v_gene	j_gene	CDR3nt	CDR3aa
many	TRBD1	TRBV2	TRBJ1-1	TGTGCCAGCACTGACAGGGGACCTGAAGCTTTCTTT	CASTDRGPEAFF
many	TRBD1	TRBV7-9	TRBJ2-7	TGTGCCAGCAGTTCCGGGACAGAGCGCTCCTACGAGCAGTACTTC	CASSSGTERSYEQYF
many	NA	TRBV2	TRBJ1-4	TGTGCCAGCAGTCCCAACAGGTTAACTAATGAAAAACTGTTTTTT	CASSPNRLTNEKLFF
many	TRBD2	TRBV7-3	TRBJ2-1	TGTGCCAGCAGCTTAACGACTAGCGGGCCCAATGAGCAGTTCTTC	CASSLTTSGPNEQFF
many	NA	TRBV2	TRBJ1-5	TGTGCCAGCAGTGAAAGGGGCCATGGCAATCAGCCCCAGCATTTT	CASSERGHGNQPQHF
many	TRBD1	TRBV14	TRBJ2-1	TGTGCCAGCAGCCCCAACGGACAGGTGCGGTTCTTC	CASSPNGQVRFF
many	NA	TRBV7-9	TRBJ1-2	TGTGCCAGCAGCGATAATGCTAACTATGGCTACACCTTC	CASSDNANYGYTF
NA	TRBD1	TRBV7-3	TRBJ2-4	TGTGCCAGCAGCGTACTAAATCGGGACAGAGGGAAAAACATTCAGTACTTC	CASSVLNRDRGKNIQYF
many	TRBD2	TRBV25-1	TRBJ2-5	TGTGCCAGCAGTGACGCGGGAGGGTCCCCAGAGACCCAGTACTTC	CASSDAGGSPETQYF
many	NA	TRBV27	TRBJ2-7	TGTGCCAGCAGCCAGGGATGGCGCTCCTACGAGCAGTACTTC	CASSQGWRSYEQYF
NA	NA	TRBV4-3	TRBJ2-7	TGCGCCAGCAGCCCCACGCTCGCAGGGCCCTACGAGCAGTACTTC	CASSPTLAGPYEQYF
NA	NA	TRBV5-1	TRBJ1-2	TGCGCCAGCAGCTTGGGGGACACAACAATCGTGCGGAATGGCTACACCTTC	CASSLGDTTIVRNGYTF
NA	NA	TRBV7-3	TRBJ1-3	TGTGCCACCTGGGACACCATATATTTT	CATWDTIYF
few	NA	TRBV25-1	TRBJ2-2	TGTGCCAGCAAAAGTACGAACACCGGGGAGCTGTTTTTT	CASKSTNTGELFF
many	NA	TRBV28	TRBJ1-5	TGTGCCAGCAGGGGTGCGGGGGCGGGAAGCAATCAGCCCCAGCATTTT	CASRGAGAGSNQPQHF
many	NA	TRBV28	TRBJ2-7	TGTGCCAGCAGTTCCACAAGGGGAGCCTACGAGCAGTACTTC	CASSSTRGAYEQYF
few	NA	TRBV15	TRBJ2-7	TGTGCCACCAGCAGAGATATAGGGTCCTACGAGCAGTACTTC	CATSRDIGSYEQYF
NA	TRBD2	TRBV6-5	TRBJ2-3	TGTGCCAGCAGTTACGCTAGGACTAGCGGGACGGCAGATACGCAGTATTTT	CASSYARTSGTADTQYF
many	NA	TRBV18	TRBJ2-7	TGTGCCAGCTCACCACGGACGTCCTACGAGCAGTACTTC	CASSPRTSYEQYF
many	NA	TRBV20-1	TRBJ2-7	TGCAGTGCTAGAGATCGCCGGAGGGGCTACGAGCAGTACTTC	CSARDRRRGYEQYF
many	TRBD2	TRBV29-1	TRBJ2-1	TGCAGCGTTACTAGCGGAAGATTGGATGAGCAGTTCTTC	CSVTSGRLDEQFF
many	NA	TRBV2	TRBJ2-7	TGTGCCAGCAGTGCGAGGGAGCAGTACTTC	CASSAREQYF
many	TRBD1	TRBV6-1	TRBJ1-5	TGTGCCAGCAGTGGGACAGGGGGCAATCAGCCCCAGCATTTT	CASSGTGGNQPQHF
many	NA	TRBV29-1	TRBJ1-5	TGCAGCGTTGTCGGGGGGTACAATCAGCCCCAGCATTTT	CSVVGGYNQPQHF
NA	TRBD1	TRBV16	TRBJ1-2	TGTGCCAGCAGCCAATCCGGGGACAGCTATGGCTACACCTTC	CASSQSGDSYGYTF
few	TRBD1	TRBV12-3/TRBV12-4	TRBJ1-1	TGTGCCAGCAGCACTCGGACAGGCCCTATGAACACTGAAGCTTTCTTT	CASSTRTGPMNTEAFF
many	TRBD2	TRBV27	TRBJ2-3	TGTGCCAGCAGTTTCCCAACGCGGGAGGGCCCAGATACGCAGTATTTT	CASSFPTREGPDTQYF
many	TRBD1	TRBV27	TRBJ1-6	TGTGCCATTCGGACAGGAGGATCACCCCTCCACTTT	CAIRTGGSPLHF
NA	NA	TRBV7-6	TRBJ2-2	TGTGCCAGCAGCCGCTCAGGGGCCAGGATTAACACCGGGGAGCTGTTTTTT	CASSRSGARINTGELFF
NA	NA	TRBV4-1	TRBJ1-2	TGCGCCAGCAGCCAAGATCCAGGACACTATGGCTACACCTTC	CASSQDPGHYGYTF
many	NA	TRBV2	TRBJ1-5	TGTGCCAGCAGTGAAGCCTGGGACATCGGGGGCAATCAGCCCCAGCATTTT	CASSEAWDIGGNQPQHF
NA	NA	TRBV30	TRBJ1-1	TGTGCCTGGAGAGCGGGGACTGAAGCTTTCTTT	CAWRAGTEAFF
NA	NA	TRBV7-9	TRBJ2-2	TGTGCCAGCAGCTTTATAGGATTAGGGGAGCTGTTTTTT	CASSFIGLGELFF
NA	TRBD2	TRBV19	TRBJ2-7	TGTGCCAGTAGTATAGAAGGGAGGGGAGACTACGAGCAGTACTTC	CASSIEGRGDYEQYF
NA	TRBD1	TRBV20-1	TRBJ1-3	TGCAGTGCTTCACCCCAGGGGGTATCCGGAAACACCATATATTTT	CSASPQGVSGNTIYF
NA	NA	TRBV7-2	TRBJ2-3	TGTGCCAGCAGCTTTTTAAAACTGGAGAGCACAGATACGCAGTATTTT	CASSFLKLESTDTQYF
many	NA	TRBV15	TRBJ1-4	TGTGCCACCAGCAGCCAAGCGTACAGGGAGCATAATGAAAAACTGTTTTTT	CATSSQAYREHNEKLFF
many	NA	TRBV6-2/TRBV6-3	TRBJ2-3	TGTGCCAGCAGTTACTGGGGGGGCGGCACAGATACGCAGTATTTT	CASSYWGGGTDTQYF
few	NA	TRBV9	TRBJ2-3	TGTGCCAGCAAAAAGGAGGCCGGGGGAGATACGCAGTATTTT	CASKKEAGGDTQYF